Described below is a single T cell receptor (beta chain) sequence and its context. The antigen remains unidentified. 60 Vbeta and 13 Jbeta primers were used in PCR. Repertoires were generated with immunoSEQ multiplex PCR, while TCRdb's copy carries only in-frame clones and drops some. The table lists fewer than 130,000 clones, 74% of them singletons. CDR3 length equals 16 residues. CDR1 and CDR2 from the germline V gene are MNHEY and SMNVEV (reference sequence). V was trimmed by 7 bases and J by 0 bases, leaving 19 bases between them. This record belongs to a study of cytomegalovirus exposure and HLA in healthy donors. Study-level information: Previous work identified around 120 million unique TCR beta sequences from around 200 million T cells. Roughly 92 million unique TCRs, all from HLA-typed donors, were included in an early release of the data. Regarding the study as a whole: After further analysis at a later stage, 17,000 or so TCR beta sequences were associated with HLA alleles at 0.05 false discovery rate.

The sequencing input was PBMCs. The chain carries TRBV27 and TRBJ2-7, with a tentative D call TRBD1 (6 bases). The origin of this receptor is a man aged 50-59 years in good health and CMV-seropositive. The CDR3 loop is CASTKSLGAASYEQYF. The CDR3 nucleotides are TGTGCCAGCACTAAATCCCTGGGGGCCGCCTCCTACGAGCAGTACTTC.